This record looks at one T cell receptor beta chain sequence and its context. The antigen it binds to is not known. Base qualities are not at hand, and no much larger clone is one base apart. The sample's time point label, decoded: cells obtained before transplantation from donor or recipient. CD3+CD4+ and CD3+CD8+ populations were FACS-sorted from unstimulated pre-transplant donor and recipient cells taken from spleen or lymph nodes. This record belongs to a study of graft-versus-host responses after intestinal transplantation (dated by TCRdb to 2020 to 2022). In terms of the full investigation: Multivisceral, liver-intestinal, or isolated intestinal transplants were received by the recipients. Anti-thymocyte globulin induction was given to all recipients, followed by maintenance tacrolimus and steroids for around three years. After intestinal transplantation, graft-versus-host and host-versus-graft alloreactive T cell clones were followed in the graft, circulation and bone marrow using bulk TCR-beta CDR3 sequencing. To identify alloreactive clones, pre-transplant mixed lymphocyte reaction products were sequenced and compared with unstimulated pre-transplant donor and recipient T cells. Of the approximately 24 intestinal transplant recipients enrolled in the cohort, one of whom was a retransplant, a few patients without pretransplant specimens were excluded. A peak of at least 4% donor T cells among recipient peripheral blood mononuclear cells was the definition used for donor T cell macrochimerism. Rather than being sequenced by the commercial service, samples from a few later patients were sequenced in-house on an Illumina MiSeq and processed with MiXCR.

On the study overall, not on this receptor specifically: Early after transplant, peak levels of circulating GvH clones were associated with declines in HvG clones. GvH clones were found in recipient bone marrow, and some of the GvH clones appeared earlier in ileal mucosa or blood, which is consistent with an intestinal mucosal origin. In patients with donor T cell macrochimerism, the allografts had high GvH to HvG T cell clonal ratios. Conclusions were limited by the relatively low number and heterogeneity of intestinal transplant patients.

V loses 8 bases at its end and J loses 0 bases; junction bases beyond the gene matches: 6. CDR1 and CDR2, looked up from the germline V gene, are MGHRA and YSYEKL. Spanning cysteine to phenylalanine, the CDR3 consists of 14 amino acids. The CDR3 DNA has 42 bases and is translated from base 1. Library method: the immunoSEQ multiplex PCR assay. For most patients, genomic DNA was isolated using the Qiagen DNeasy Blood and Tissue Kit and was shipped frozen to Adaptive Biotechnologies for TCR sequencing. Adaptive Biotechnologies carried out high-throughput TCR-beta CDR3 sequencing of genomic DNA for most patients. Regarding the original processing steps: TCR sequencing data for around 20 patients were retrieved from Adaptive's ImmunoSEQ software; three other patients were processed with MiXCR and VDJtools. To correct CD4 versus CD8 sorting errors, sequences present in both subsets at a frequency ratio below 5:1 were removed. CDR3 nucleotide sequences shared between donor and recipient were removed because their origin could not be assigned. Alloreactive clones required at least 2-fold expansion over unstimulated cells and minimum CFSE-low frequency of 0.002% (template counts) or 0.001% (read counts). Clones detected in sequenced pre-transplant spleen, lymph node, or MLR CFSE-low populations of the donor or recipient were defined as mappable. The cumulative frequency of alloreactive clones was calculated as a percentage of all sequences, weighted by copy number. The clones in this table, taken by TCRdb from immuneACCESS, are in-frame only. Not every clone is retained; where verified, under half of the shortfall comes from an unresolved V gene, and the cause of the rest is unknown. That table gives V, J and clone size, and the DNA gave D and trimming. In this sample the table shows around 97,000 clones, 75% to 95% of which occur a single time. In total, the top ten clones hold around 5.8% of the sample.

This specimen was unstimulated CD8+ T cells sorted from spleen or lymph node cells, taken before intestinal transplant. The sequence derives from a human donor who received an intestinal transplant. The sequence links TRBV4-1 to TRBJ1-2, and 7 junctional nucleotides match TRBD1. CDR3 protein: CASGTAQANYGYTF. The nucleotide sequence reads as follows: TGCGCCAGCGGGACAGCTCAAGCTAACTATGGCTACACCTTC.